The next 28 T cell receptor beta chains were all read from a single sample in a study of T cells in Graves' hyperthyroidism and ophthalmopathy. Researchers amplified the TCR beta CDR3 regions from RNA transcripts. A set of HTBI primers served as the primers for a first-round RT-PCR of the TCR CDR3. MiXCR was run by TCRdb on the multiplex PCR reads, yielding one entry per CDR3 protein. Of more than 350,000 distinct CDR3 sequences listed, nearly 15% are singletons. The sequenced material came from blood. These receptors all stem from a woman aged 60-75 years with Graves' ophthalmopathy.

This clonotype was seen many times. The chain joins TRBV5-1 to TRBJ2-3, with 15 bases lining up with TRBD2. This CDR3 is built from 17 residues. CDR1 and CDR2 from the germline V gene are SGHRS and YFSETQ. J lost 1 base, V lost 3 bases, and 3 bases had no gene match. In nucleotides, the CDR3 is TGCGCCAGCAGCTCCGGGACTAGCGGGGGGCGCACAGATACGCAGTATTTT. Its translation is CASSSGTSGGRTDTQYF.

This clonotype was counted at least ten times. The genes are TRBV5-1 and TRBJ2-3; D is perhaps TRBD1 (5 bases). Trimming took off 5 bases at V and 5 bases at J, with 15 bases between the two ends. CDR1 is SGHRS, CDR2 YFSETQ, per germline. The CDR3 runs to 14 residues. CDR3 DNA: TGCGCCAGCAGGGACAATTTTGCCGGAGATACGCAGTATTTT. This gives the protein CASRDNFAGDTQYF.

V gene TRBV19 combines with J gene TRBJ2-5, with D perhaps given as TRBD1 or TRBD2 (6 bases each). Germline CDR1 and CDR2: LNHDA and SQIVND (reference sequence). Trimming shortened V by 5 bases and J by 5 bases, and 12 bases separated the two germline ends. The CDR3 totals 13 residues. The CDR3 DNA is TGTGCCAGTAGTTCAGGGGCGGGGGAGACCCAGTACTTC. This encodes CASSSGAGETQYF.

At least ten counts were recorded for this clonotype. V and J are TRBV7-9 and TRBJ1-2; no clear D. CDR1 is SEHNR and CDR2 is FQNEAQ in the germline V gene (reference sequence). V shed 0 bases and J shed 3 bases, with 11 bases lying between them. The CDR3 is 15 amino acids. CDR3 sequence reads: CASSLAQASYYGYTF. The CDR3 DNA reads TGTGCCAGCAGCTTAGCGCAGGCAAGCTACTATGGCTACACCTTC.

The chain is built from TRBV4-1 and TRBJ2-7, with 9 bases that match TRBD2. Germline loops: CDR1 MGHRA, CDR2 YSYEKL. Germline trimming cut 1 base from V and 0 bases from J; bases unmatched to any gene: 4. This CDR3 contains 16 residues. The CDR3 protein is CASSQGAGGLSYEQYF. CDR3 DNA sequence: TGCGCCAGCAGCCAAGGAGCGGGAGGCCTCTCCTACGAGCAGTACTTC.

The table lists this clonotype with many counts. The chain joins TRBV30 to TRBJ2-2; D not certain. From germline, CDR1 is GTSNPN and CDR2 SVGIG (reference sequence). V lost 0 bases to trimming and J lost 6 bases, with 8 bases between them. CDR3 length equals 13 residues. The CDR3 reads CAWSVQQPGELFF. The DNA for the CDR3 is TGTGCCTGGAGTGTACAACAACCCGGGGAGCTGTTTTTT.

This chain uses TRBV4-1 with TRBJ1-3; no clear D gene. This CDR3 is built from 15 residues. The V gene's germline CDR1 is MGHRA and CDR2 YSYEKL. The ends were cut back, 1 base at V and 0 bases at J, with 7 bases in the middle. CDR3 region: CASSQGTDSGNTIYF. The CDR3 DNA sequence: TGCGCCAGCAGCCAAGGGACCGACTCTGGAAACACCATATATTTT.

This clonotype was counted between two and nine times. The CDR3 DNA reads as TGTGCCAGCAGTTTGAGACAGGGGGGGGGGGAGCAGTTCTTC. Residues: CASSLRQGGGEQFF. This rearrangement joins TRBV12-3 or TRBV12-4 to TRBJ2-1, with 9 bases that match TRBD1. With V trimmed by 3 bases and J by 10 bases, 7 bases remained unmatched. The CDR3 consists of 14 residues.

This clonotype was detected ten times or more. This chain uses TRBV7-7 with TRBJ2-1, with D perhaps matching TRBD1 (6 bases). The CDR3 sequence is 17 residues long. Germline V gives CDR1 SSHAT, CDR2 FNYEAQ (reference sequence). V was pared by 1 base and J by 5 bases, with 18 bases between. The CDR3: CASSLGFGRGFDNEQFF. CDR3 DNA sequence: TGTGCCAGCAGCTTAGGGTTCGGCAGGGGTTTTGACAATGAGCAGTTCTTC.

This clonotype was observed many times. The CDR3 coding sequence is TGCAGCGTGTATTCCGGGACAGCGACCTACGAGCAGTACTTC. This translates into CSVYSGTATYEQYF. The chain recombines TRBV29-1 with TRBJ2-7, with TRBD1 identical over 7 bases. Germline-derived CDR1 and CDR2 are SQVTM and ANQGSEA. CDR3 size: 14 residues. V shed 6 bases, J shed 2 bases, and the junction held 10 bases outside the gene matches.

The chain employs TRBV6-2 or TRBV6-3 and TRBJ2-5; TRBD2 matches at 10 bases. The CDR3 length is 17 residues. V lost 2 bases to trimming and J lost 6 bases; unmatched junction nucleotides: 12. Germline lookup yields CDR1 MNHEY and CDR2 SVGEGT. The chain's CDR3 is CASSYKLASGSVKTQYF. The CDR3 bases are TGTGCCAGCAGTTACAAGTTGGCTAGCGGGAGTGTAAAGACCCAGTACTTC.

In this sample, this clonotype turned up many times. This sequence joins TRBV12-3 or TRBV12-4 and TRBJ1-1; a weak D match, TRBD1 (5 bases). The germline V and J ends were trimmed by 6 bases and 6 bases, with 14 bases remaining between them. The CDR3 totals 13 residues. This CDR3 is CASSKGLISEAFF. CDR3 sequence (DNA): TGTGCCAGCAGCAAGGGACTGATCTCTGAAGCTTTCTTT.

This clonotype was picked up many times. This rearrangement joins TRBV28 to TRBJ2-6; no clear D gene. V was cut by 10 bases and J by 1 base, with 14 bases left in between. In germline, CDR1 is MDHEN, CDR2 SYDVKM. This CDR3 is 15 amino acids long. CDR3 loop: CATAETASGANVLTF. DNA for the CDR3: TGTGCCACCGCCGAAACAGCATCTGGGGCCAACGTCCTGACTTTC.

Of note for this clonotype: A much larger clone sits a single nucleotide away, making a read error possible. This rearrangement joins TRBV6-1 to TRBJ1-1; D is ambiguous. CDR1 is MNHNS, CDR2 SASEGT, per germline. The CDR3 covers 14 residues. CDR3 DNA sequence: TGTGCCAGCGGTGAAGGCAGGTTGAACACTGAAGCTTTCTTT. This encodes CASGEGRLNTEAFF.

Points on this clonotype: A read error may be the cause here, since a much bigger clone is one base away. CDR3 loop: CASRGSINEKLFF. CDR3 nucleotides: TGTGCCAGCAGGGGATCAATTAATGAAAAACTGTTTTTT. The V and J genes are TRBV28 and TRBJ1-4; no definite D call. Germline V gene data show CDR1 as MDHEN and CDR2 as SYDVKM. The CDR3 is 13 residues long. Trimming left V 6 bases short and J 4 bases short, with 9 bases between.

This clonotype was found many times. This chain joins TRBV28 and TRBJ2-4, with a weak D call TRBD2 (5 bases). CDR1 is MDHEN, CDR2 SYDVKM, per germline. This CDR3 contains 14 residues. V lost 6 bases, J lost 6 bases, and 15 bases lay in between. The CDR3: CASSAGLQLNIQYF. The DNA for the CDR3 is TGTGCCAGCAGCGCCGGACTGCAACTAAACATTCAGTACTTC.

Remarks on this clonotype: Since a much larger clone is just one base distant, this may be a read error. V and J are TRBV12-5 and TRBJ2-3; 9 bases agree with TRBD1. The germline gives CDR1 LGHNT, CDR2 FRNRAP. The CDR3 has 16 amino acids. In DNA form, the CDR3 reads TGTGCTAGTGGTCCCCCCACAGGGGGCCTCACAGATGCGCAGTATTTT. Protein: CASGPPTGGLTDAQYF.

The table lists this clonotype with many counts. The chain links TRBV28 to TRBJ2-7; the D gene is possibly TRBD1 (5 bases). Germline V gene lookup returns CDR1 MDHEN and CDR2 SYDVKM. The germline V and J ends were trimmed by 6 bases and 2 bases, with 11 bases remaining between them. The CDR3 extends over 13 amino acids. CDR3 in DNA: TGTGCCAGCAGGTGGGGCAGTACCTACGAGCAGTACTTC. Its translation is CASRWGSTYEQYF.

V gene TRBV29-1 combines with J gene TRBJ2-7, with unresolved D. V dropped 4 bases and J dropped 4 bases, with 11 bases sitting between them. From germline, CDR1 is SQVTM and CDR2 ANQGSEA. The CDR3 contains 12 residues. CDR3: CSVVRDGYEQYF. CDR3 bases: TGCAGCGTTGTTAGGGATGGGTACGAGCAGTACTTC.

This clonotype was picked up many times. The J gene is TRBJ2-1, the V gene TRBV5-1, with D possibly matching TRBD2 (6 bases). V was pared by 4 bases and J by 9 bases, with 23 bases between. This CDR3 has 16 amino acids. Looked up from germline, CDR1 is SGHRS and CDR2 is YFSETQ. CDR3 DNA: TGCGCCAGCAGCCCCCGGCAACAGAGACTAGTGGGTGAGCAGTTCTTC. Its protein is CASSPRQQRLVGEQFF.

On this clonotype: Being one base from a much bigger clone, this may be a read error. The CDR3 protein is CASSVAQEQETQYF. CDR3 bases: TGTGCCAGCAGCGTAGCTCAGGAACAAGAGACCCAGTACTTC. The rearrangement links TRBV9 to TRBJ2-5; D gene unclear. The germline V gene has CDR1 SGDLS and CDR2 YYNGEE. With 0 bases removed from V and 2 bases from J, the gap between germline ends came to 8 bases. CDR3 length: 14 residues.

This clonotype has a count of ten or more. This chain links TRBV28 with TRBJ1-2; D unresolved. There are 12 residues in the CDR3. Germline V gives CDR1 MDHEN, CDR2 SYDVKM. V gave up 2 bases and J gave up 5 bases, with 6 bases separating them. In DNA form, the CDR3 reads TGTGCCAGCAGTTTAGGGCAGTATGGCTACACCTTC. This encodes CASSLGQYGYTF.

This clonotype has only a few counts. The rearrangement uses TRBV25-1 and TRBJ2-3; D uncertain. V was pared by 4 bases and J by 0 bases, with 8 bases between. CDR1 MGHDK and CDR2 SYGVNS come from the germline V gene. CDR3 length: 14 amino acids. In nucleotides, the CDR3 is TGTGCCAGCAGTGGGGCCATTAGCACAGATACGCAGTATTTT. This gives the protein CASSGAISTDTQYF.

CDR3 DNA sequence: TGTGCCTGGAGACTCGCCTTTGGGGAGCTGTTTTTT. Translation gives CAWRLAFGELFF. The V call is TRBV30, the J call TRBJ2-2; D remains ambiguous. In germline, CDR1 is GTSNPN, CDR2 SVGIG (reference sequence). The CDR3 totals 12 residues. Trimming removed 3 bases at V and 8 bases at J, with 10 bases between.

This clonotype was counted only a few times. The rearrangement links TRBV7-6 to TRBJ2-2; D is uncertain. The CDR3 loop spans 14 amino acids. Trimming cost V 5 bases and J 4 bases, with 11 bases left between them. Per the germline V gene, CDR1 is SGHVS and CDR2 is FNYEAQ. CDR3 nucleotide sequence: TGTGCCAGCAGCCCCTTGGGGTCCACCGGGGAGCTGTTTTTT. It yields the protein CASSPLGSTGELFF.

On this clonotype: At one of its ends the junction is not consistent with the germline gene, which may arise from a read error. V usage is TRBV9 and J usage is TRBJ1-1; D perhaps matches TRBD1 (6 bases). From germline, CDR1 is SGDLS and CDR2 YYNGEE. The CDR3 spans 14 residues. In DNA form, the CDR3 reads TGTGCCAGCACCCAGGGGCTGATGAACACCGAAGCTTTCTTT. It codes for CASTQGLMNTEAFF.

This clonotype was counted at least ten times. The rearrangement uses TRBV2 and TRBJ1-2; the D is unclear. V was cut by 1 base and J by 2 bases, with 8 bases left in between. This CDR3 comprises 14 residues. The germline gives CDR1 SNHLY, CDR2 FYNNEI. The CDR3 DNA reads TGTGCCAGCAGTGAAGGTTCGGAGAACTATGGCTACACCTTC. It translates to CASSEGSENYGYTF. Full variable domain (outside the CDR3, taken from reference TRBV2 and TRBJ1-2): EPEVTQTPSHQVTQMGQEVILRCVPISNHLYFYWYRQILGQKVEFLVSFYNNEISEKSEIFDDQFSVERPDGSNFTLKIRSTKLEDSAMYFCASSEGSENYGYTFGSGTRLTVV.

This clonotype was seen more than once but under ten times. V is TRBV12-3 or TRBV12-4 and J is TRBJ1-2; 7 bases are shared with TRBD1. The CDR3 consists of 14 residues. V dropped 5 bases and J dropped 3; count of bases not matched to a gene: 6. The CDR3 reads CASSITGVDYGYTF. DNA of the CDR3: TGTGCCAGCAGTATCACAGGGGTCGACTATGGCTACACCTTC.